Described below is a single T cell receptor (beta chain) sequence and its context. This clone was counted between two and nine times. No cognate antigen has been identified for it. No much larger clone is present one base from it, and per-base qualities are unavailable. This sample was taken from a study of cytomegalovirus exposure and HLA in healthy donors (dated by TCRdb to 2017 to 2019). About the full investigation: An earlier analysis of some 600 of the donors reported under 300 Gb of sequence data and 117 million unique TCR beta sequences obtained from around 170 million T cells. All discovery cohort repertoires had been generated using a single sequencing platform. HLA typing covered class I and class II loci at four-digit resolution. Around 330 gigabases of sequencing data and approximately 91 million unique TCR sequences made up an early release that covered over 550 HLA-typed donors. In addition to the first cohort of several hundred subjects, a separate validation cohort of 120 different subjects was used. Typing coverage differed by locus: A, B, C, DRB1 and DQB1 were typed in roughly 629-640 donors, DQA1 in about 550, DPA1 in approximately 600, and DPB1 in 472. In an earlier analysis of around 540 of the donors, high-throughput TCR beta sequencing was used to judge whether each TCR beta V gene segment behaved as functional or pseudogenic. Of the roughly 400 genotyped donors, 75% to 85% were placed in the genetic ancestry cluster associated with self-reported Caucasian donors. The study was designed to test whether signatures of past pathogen exposure could be identified by cataloging public T cell receptors. Alongside the repertoire data, information on donor age, sex, ethnicity and CMV serostatus was compiled. To predict cytomegalovirus infection status, the study brought together high-throughput TCR immunosequencing, statistical association of individual TCRs with disease status, and machine learning. Four or five DR-DQ haplotypes were handled as single units for association and clustering, since linkage in the cohort was strong. A later genetic analysis took genome-wide SNP genotypes for about 65% of the roughly 670 donors and used that subset as a discovery cohort. The later analysis used no new phenotypic data to find candidate immune exposures, relying instead on TCR beta sequences and their occurrence across donors. In a later analysis, previously published TCR beta repertoires from some 640 donors were re-analyzed and high-resolution HLA genotyping was added so that TCR occurrence patterns could be studied. Using immunosequencing, the study profiled T cell repertoires from about 650 subjects and related those repertoires to cytomegalovirus serostatus. On average, roughly 250,000 unique TCR beta nucleotide sequences were sequenced per donor among 300 to 500 genotyped donors of the cohort, with 15% to 20% of those sequences being non-productive. Study-wide findings and limitations: Immune exposure information for the cohort was limited to CMV serostatus. Strong co-occurrence of HLA alleles, especially DR and DQ, made assigning TCR associations to individual alleles difficult. A total of 164 TCR beta chains were listed by the study as associated with cytomegalovirus. Three of the identified cytomegalovirus-associated TCR beta chains were confirmed in vitro to be specific for cytomegalovirus antigens. Broadly in line with IMGT annotations, most TCR beta V segments showed up in productive rearrangements about 90% or about 30% of the time in an earlier analysis of about 500 of the donors. Because the 87-base-pair reads could not distinguish some IMGT-functional V segments, including TRBV6-2 and TRBV6-3, those segments were excluded. Cytomegalovirus status was reported to be diagnosed by the classifier with high specificity and sensitivity in both the original and validation cohorts. A later analysis found that TCR association rates varied across HLA loci, with DRB1 alleles showing the most associated TCRs and HLA-C alleles the fewest. Correlated functional status among segregating V segments might reflect linkage disequilibrium, but an unknown experimental factor could not be ruled out. Because HLA typing was missing for some donors at each locus, association tests included only the typed subset. In a later analysis, several top co-occurrence clusters were reported to appear linked to parvovirus B19, influenza, CMV and Epstein-Barr virus. A further reported finding was that TCR beta sequences accurately predicted the HLA-A and HLA-B alleles for most subjects in the first cohort. Only TCR beta chains were sequenced in this cohort, and the absence of alpha or paired-chain data limited detectable features. Most TCR sequences were seen in very few donors, while some public TCRs were found in many individuals. In a later analysis, HLA-associated TCR beta chains were found to be more clonally expanded and to have lower generation probabilities than equally common non-associated chains. A later genetic analysis associated a missense DCLRE1C variant with V-gene and J-gene trimming of TCR beta chains, and an independent cohort replicated the association. Compared with the approximately 670-donor mean, donors in an Asian-associated ancestry cluster had fewer N-insertions in productive TCRs, according to a later genetic analysis. The earlier analysis of 587 of the donors excluded approximately 17 rarely observed V segments, including chromosome 9 orphons, because counts were too low. Specific HLA alleles were associated with over 15,000 TCR beta sequences at a false discovery rate of 0.05 in a later analysis. A cluster of highly shared sequence variants was judged likely to represent a technical artifact of the sequencing pipeline. According to a later analysis, most CMV-associated TCR beta chains appeared to be HLA-restricted, and the HLA associations seemed to be driven largely by CMV exposure. According to the authors, the approach could potentially be generalized to other disease states and immunological phenotypes. Roughly uniform sequencing depth across donors was assumed in presence/absence analyses, although this assumption may not hold.

The library was prepared using the immunoSEQ multiplex PCR assay. For the multiplex PCR, a mixture combining 60 forward primers for TCR Vbeta segments and 13 reverse primers for TCR Jbeta segments was used. The CDR3 region of rearranged TCR beta genes was amplified from genomic DNA by a multiplex PCR assay. On the Illumina HiSeq System, the amplified TCR beta libraries were sequenced as 87-base-pair reads. Regarding the original processing steps: A later analysis tallied around 80 million unique TCR beta chains across the 666 repertoires, and approximately 12 million of those chains were shared by two or more donors. Raw reads were error-corrected and collapsed into unique sequences by a nearest-neighbor algorithm in which closely related sequences were merged to remove PCR and sequencing errors. V, D and J gene segments were assigned by aligning CDR3 sequences to IMGT reference sequences. For a sequence to be retained, a match of at least six nucleotides was required to both a V gene segment and a J gene segment. A rearrangement was called productive if the CDR3 had no stop codons and remained in frame with V and J, and every other rearrangement was called non-productive. CDR3 was defined according to IMGT convention as the region running from the second conserved V-encoded cysteine to the conserved J-encoded phenylalanine. In an earlier analysis of 500 to 650 of the donors, sequences lacking an unambiguous match to a single V gene segment were excluded. In an earlier analysis of 587 of the donors, V segments were called functional above 56.7% productive rearrangements and were called segregating when the between-donor standard deviation exceeded 5%. A statistical classification framework was built to diagnose cytomegalovirus status from the catalog of TCR beta chain sequences. In a later analysis, TCR nucleotide sequences were compared against IMGT/GENE-DB human TR gene sequences so that V and J genes could be assigned. In a later analysis, CDR3 sequences and most-parsimonious VDJ recombination scenarios were assigned using the TCRdist pipeline. In a later analysis, each TCR beta chain was defined by its CDR3 amino acid sequence together with its V-gene family, and reads without a unique V-gene family were excluded. As a way to deal with suspected cross-contamination and a sequencing artifact, a later analysis dropped more than 500 nucleotide sequences that were highly shared and had low generation probability. For each public chain, a later analysis derived a clonal expansion index from normalized ranks of inferred template counts within each repertoire. In a later analysis, generation probabilities were computed using a VDJ recombination model fitted to out-of-frame rearrangements, and the results were checked against IGoR. In a later analysis, TCR-TCR, TCR-HLA and TCR-CMV co-occurrence was scored with hypergeometric tests, and a repertoire-size bias correction was applied to TCR pairs. In a later analysis, false discovery rates were estimated by permuting HLA or CMV assignments 20 times. In a later analysis, co-occurring TCRs were grouped with DBSCAN, and TCRdist sequence similarity was added when clustering was performed within HLA-allele-positive subsets. Repertoires with fewer than 30,000 or more than 120,000 public chains, plus five repertoires with anomalous nucleotide sharing, were excluded from co-occurrence clustering. The table was pulled from immuneACCESS by TCRdb, which kept in-frame rearrangements only. Such tables lose some clones; where checked, under half of the loss comes from unresolved V genes, and the rest has no known cause. V and J calls and clone size follow that table, whereas D and trimming were derived from the DNA. The sample table shows 85,000 to 100,000 clones, and approximately 71% are seen once. Roughly 2.8% of the sample is held by the ten biggest clonotypes.

The cohort was made up of 666 healthy bone marrow donors. At the time of sampling, all cohort members were nominally healthy, though unrecorded immune exposures were likely present. The donor tested CMV seronegative, placing the donor among the 352 seronegative members of the cohort. A peripheral blood sample was provided by each donor, and peripheral blood mononuclear cells were used for TCR beta sequencing. Genomic DNA extraction from the blood cell samples was performed with the Qiagen DNeasy Blood Extraction Kit. There are 15 amino acids in the CDR3, from cysteine to phenylalanine inclusive. Only the CDR3 DNA is retained, 45 bases long and in frame from the first base. From V the trimming removes 7 bases and from J it removes 1 base, while the gene matches leave 5 bases of the junction unaccounted for. Via the germline V gene (reference sequence), CDR1 is MNHEY and CDR2 SMNVEV.

This sequence uses TRBV27 and TRBJ2-1; TRBD1 matches 9 bases in the middle. This TCR was sampled from a man between 45 and 60 years old in good health and CMV-seronegative. Input material: PBMCs. In nucleotide form, the sequence is TGTGCCAGCACCTCCGGGACAGGGTCCTACAATGAGCAGTTCTTC. It translates as CASTSGTGSYNEQFF.